This T cell receptor beta chain is from a study of blood T cell repertoires in COVID-19. The CDR3 is made up of 15 amino acids. Deletions cut 0 bases from V and 2 bases from J, with 11 bases between. Per germline, CDR1 MNHEY and CDR2 SVGAGI. The method was immunoSEQ multiplex PCR; TCRdb's version includes in-frame clones alone and lacks a portion of them. The sample records 210,000 or so clones, 75% to 90% being singletons. The chain combines TRBV6-5 with TRBJ2-7, with D perhaps matching TRBD1 (5 bases). Material: peripheral blood. This clonotype was sampled from a human donor in a cohort sampled during active COVID-19. CDR3 in amino acids: CASSYSSAGTYEQYF. The CDR3 DNA reads as TGTGCCAGCAGTTACTCGAGTGCAGGGACCTACGAGCAGTACTTC.